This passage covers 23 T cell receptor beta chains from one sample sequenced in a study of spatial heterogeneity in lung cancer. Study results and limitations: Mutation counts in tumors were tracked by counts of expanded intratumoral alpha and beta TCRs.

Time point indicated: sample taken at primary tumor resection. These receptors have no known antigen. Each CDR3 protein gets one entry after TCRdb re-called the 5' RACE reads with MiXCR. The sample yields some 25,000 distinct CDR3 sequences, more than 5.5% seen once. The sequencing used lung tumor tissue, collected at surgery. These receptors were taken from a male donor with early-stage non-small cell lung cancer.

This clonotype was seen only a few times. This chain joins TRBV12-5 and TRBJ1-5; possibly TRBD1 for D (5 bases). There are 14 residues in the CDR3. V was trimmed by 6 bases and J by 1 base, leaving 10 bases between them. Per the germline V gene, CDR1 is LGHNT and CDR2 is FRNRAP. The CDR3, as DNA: TGTGCTAGTGGCGTGGGGGGAAGCAATCAGCCCCAGCATTTT. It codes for CASGVGGSNQPQHF.

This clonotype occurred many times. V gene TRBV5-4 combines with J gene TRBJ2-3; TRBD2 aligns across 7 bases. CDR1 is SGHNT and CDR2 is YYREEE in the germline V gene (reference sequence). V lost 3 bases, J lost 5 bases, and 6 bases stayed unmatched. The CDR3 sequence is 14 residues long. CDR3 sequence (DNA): TGTGCCAGCAGCTCGTCTACGGGGGGAGATACGCAGTATTTT. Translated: CASSSSTGGDTQYF. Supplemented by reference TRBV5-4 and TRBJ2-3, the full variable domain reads ETGVTQSPTHLIKTRGQQVTLRCSSQSGHNTVSWYQQALGQGPQFIFQYYREEENGRGNFPPRFSGLQFPNYSSELNVNALELDDSALYLCASSSSTGGDTQYFGPGTRLTVL.

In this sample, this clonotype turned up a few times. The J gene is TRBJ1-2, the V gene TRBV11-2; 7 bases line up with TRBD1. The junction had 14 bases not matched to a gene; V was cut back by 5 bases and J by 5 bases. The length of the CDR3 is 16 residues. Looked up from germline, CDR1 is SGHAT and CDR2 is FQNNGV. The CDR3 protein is CASSPQGGASRYGYTF. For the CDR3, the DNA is TGTGCCAGCAGCCCTCAGGGGGGCGCAAGCCGTTATGGCTACACCTTC.

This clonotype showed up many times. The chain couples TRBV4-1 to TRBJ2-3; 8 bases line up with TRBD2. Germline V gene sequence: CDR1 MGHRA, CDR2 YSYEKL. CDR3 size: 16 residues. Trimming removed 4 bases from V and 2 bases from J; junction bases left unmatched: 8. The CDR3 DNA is TGCGCCAGCAGCCCACAAGCGGGGGTGACCACAGATACGCAGTATTTT. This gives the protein CASSPQAGVTTDTQYF.

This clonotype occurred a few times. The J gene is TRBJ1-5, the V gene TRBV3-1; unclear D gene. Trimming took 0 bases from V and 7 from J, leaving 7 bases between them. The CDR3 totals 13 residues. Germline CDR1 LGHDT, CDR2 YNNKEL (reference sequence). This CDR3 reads CASSQDREQPQHF. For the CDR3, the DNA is TGTGCCAGCAGCCAAGATCGGGAGCAGCCCCAGCATTTT.

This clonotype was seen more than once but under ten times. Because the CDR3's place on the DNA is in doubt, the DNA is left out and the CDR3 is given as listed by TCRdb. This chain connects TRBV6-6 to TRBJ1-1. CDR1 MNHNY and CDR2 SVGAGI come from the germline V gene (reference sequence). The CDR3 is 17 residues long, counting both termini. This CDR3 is CASSSSRSLAVNTEAFF.

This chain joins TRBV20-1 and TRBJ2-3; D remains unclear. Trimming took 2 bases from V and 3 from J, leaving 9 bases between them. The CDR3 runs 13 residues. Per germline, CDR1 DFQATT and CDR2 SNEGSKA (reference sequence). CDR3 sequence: CSARFVDTDTQYF. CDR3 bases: TGCAGTGCTAGATTCGTAGATACAGATACGCAGTATTTT.

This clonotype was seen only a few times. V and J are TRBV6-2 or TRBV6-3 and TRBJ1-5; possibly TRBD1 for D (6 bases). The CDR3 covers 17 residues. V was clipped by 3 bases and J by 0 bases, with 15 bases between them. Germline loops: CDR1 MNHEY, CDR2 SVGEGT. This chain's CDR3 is CASSYQNRAYSNQPQHF. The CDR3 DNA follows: TGTGCCAGCAGTTATCAAAACAGGGCCTATAGCAATCAGCCCCAGCATTTT.

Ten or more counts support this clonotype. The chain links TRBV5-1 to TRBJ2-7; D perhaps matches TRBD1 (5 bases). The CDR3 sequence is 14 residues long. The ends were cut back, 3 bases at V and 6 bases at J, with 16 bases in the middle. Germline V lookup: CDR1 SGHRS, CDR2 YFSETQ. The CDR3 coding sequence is TGCGCCAGCAGCTCCCTAGGCGACAGTGCCGAGCAGTACTTC. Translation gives CASSSLGDSAEQYF.

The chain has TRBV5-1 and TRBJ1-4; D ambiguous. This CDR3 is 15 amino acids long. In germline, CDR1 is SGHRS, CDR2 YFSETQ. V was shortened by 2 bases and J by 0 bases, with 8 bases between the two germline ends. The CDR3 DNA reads TGCGCCAGCAGCTTTGAGGGAACAACTAATGAAAAACTGTTTTTT. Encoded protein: CASSFEGTTNEKLFF.

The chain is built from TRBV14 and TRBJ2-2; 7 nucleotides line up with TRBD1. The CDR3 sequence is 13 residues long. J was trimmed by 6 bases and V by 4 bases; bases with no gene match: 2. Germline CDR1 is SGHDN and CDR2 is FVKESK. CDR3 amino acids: CASSRQGAGELFF. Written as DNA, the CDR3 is TGTGCCAGCAGCCGACAGGGAGCCGGGGAGCTGTTTTTT.

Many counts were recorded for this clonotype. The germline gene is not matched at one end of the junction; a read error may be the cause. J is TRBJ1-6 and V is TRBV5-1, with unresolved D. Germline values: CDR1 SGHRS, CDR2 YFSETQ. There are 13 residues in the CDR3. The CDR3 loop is CASSLSGNPPLHF. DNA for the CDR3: TGCGCCAGCAGCTTGTCGGGTAATCCACCCCTCCACTTT.

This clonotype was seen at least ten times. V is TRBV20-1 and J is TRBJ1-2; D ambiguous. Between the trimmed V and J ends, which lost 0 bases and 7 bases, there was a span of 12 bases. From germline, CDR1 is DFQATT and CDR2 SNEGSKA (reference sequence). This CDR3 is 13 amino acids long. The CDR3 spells CSARDLTLFGYTF. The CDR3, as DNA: TGCAGTGCTAGAGATCTAACACTTTTTGGCTACACCTTC.

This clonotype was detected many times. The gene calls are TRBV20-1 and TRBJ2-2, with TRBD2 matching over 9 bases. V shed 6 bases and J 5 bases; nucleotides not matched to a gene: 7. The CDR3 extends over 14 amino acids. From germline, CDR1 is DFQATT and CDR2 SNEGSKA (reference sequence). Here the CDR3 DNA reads TGCAGTGCCCGTCAGACTAGCGGAACCGGGGAGCTGTTTTTT. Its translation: CSARQTSGTGELFF.

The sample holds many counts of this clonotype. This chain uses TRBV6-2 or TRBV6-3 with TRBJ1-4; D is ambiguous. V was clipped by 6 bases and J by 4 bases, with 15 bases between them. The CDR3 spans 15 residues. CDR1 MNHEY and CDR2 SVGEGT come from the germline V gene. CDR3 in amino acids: CASSIVLALNEKLFF. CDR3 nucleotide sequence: TGTGCCAGCAGCATCGTGTTAGCTCTTAATGAAAAACTGTTTTTT.

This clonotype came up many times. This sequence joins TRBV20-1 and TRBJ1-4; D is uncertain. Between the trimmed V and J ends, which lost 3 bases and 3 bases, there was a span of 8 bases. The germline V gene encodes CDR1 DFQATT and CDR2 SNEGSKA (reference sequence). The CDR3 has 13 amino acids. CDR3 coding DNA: TGCAGTGCTAGCCCAGGCCCTAATGAAAAACTGTTTTTT. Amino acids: CSASPGPNEKLFF.

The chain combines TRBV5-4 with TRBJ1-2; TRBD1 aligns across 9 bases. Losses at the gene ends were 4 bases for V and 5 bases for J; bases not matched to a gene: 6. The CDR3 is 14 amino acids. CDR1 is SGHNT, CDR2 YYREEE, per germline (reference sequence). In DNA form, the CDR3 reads TGTGCCAGCAGCACCGGGACAGGGAATTATGGCTACACCTTC. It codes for CASSTGTGNYGYTF.

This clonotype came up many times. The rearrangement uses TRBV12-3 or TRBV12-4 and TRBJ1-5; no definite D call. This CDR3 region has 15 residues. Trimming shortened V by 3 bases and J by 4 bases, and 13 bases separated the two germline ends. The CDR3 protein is CASSFHFLPNQPQHF. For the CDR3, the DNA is TGTGCCAGCAGTTTCCATTTCCTTCCTAATCAGCCCCAGCATTTT.

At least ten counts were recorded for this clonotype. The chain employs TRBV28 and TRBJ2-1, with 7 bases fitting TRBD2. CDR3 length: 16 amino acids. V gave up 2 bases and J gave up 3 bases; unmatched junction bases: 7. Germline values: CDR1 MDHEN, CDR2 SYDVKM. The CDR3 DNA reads TGTGCCAGCAGTTTAGGGGGAGGGGACCTCTACAATGAGCAGTTCTTC. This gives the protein CASSLGGGDLYNEQFF. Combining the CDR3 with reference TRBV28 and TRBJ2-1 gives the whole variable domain DVKVTQSSRYLVKRTGEKVFLECVQDMDHENMFWYRQDPGLGLRLIYFSYDVKMKEKGDIPEGYSVSREKKERFSLILESASTNQTSMYLCASSLGGGDLYNEQFFGPGTRLTVL.

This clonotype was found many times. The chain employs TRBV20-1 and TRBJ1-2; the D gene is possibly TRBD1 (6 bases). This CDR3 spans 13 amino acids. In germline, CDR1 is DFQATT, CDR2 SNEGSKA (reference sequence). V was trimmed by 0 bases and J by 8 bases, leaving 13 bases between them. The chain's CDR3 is CSARDWAGDGYTF. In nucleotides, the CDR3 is TGCAGTGCTAGAGATTGGGCAGGGGACGGCTACACCTTC.

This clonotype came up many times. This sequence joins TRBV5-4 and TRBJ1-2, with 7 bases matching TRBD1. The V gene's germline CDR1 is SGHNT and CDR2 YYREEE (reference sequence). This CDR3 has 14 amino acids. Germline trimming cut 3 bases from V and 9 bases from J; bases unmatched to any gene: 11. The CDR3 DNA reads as TGTGCCAGCAGCTGGGGAGACAGGGTGAGAAGCTACACCTTC. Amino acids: CASSWGDRVRSYTF. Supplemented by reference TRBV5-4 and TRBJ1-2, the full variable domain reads ETGVTQSPTHLIKTRGQQVTLRCSSQSGHNTVSWYQQALGQGPQFIFQYYREEENGRGNFPPRFSGLQFPNYSSELNVNALELDDSALYLCASSWGDRVRSYTFGSGTRLTVV.

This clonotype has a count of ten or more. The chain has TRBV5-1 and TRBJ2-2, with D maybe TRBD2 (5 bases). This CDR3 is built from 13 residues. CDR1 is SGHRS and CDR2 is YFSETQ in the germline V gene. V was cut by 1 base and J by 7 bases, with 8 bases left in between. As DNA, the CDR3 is TGCGCCAGCAGCTTGTCCGGGATCGGGGAGCTGTTTTTT. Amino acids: CASSLSGIGELFF.

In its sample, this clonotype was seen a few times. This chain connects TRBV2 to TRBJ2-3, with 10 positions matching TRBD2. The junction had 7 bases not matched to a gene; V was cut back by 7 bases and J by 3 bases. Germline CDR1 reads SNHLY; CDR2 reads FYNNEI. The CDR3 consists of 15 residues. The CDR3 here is CASTSGGPRTDTQYF. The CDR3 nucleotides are TGTGCCAGCACTAGCGGGGGCCCGAGAACAGATACGCAGTATTTT.